This entry is about one T cell receptor (beta chain). This entry is derived from a study of blood T cell repertoires in COVID-19. Overall study context: Donors in the United States, Italy and Spain gave samples during acute or convalescent COVID-19. Sources were T cells, B-cell-depleted T cells, or PBMCs; the material itself was cDNA or gDNA.

Original data processing: Using reference gene primer amplification, nucleated cell counts were estimated. Repertoires were generated with immunoSEQ multiplex PCR, while TCRdb's copy carries only in-frame clones and drops some. V and J calls and clone size are those listed in that table; D and trimming were worked out from the DNA. The sample has some 110,000 clones; roughly 80% are singletons. The specimen was peripheral blood. The clonotype comes from a woman of 80 years or more with acute or convalescent COVID-19.

CDR3 nucleotides: TGCGCCAGCAGTGACGGGGGTGTAGGCTATGGCTACACCTTC. Encoded protein: CASSDGGVGYGYTF. The rearrangement links TRBV10-2 to TRBJ1-2; tentatively, D is TRBD1 (5 bases). The CDR3 is made up of 14 amino acids. Trimming cost V 3 bases and J 4 bases, with 12 bases left between them. Germline CDR1 WSHSY, CDR2 SAAADI.